This T cell receptor beta chain was captured in a study of molecular identifiers for immune sequencing clone quantification. Broader study findings: Detectable among roughly 1 million naive cells, according to reports, was Jurkat TCR RNA spiked in from one cell. Effector cells kept over 99% of their molecules in clones above 20 RNA copies, while naive cells kept under 1% there.

Concerning this clonotype itself: Its antigen is undetermined. Mismatch with germline at one junction end may stem from a read error.

TCRdb re-called the PCR reads through MiXCR, storing one row per CDR3 protein. The sample includes roughly 300,000 distinct CDR3 sequences, over 20% of them seen just once. The clonotype was recovered from a human donor in good health. Some libraries in this study had Jurkat cell RNA spiked in. The sequenced sample consisted of naive CD8+ T cells from blood, with Jurkat cell RNA spiked in. The subset denotes: FACS-sorted CD8+CD4-CCR7+CD45RA+ naive T cells.

CDR3 in amino acids: CASSQDLNGGPYTGGLFF. The CDR3 nucleotides are TGCGCCAGCAGCCAAGATCTTAATGGGGGCCCCTACACCGGGGGGCTGTTTTTT. The chain combines TRBV4-3 with TRBJ2-2; D is perhaps TRBD1 or TRBD2 (6 bases each). Germline CDR1 is LGHNA and CDR2 is YSLEER. The CDR3 is 18 amino acids.